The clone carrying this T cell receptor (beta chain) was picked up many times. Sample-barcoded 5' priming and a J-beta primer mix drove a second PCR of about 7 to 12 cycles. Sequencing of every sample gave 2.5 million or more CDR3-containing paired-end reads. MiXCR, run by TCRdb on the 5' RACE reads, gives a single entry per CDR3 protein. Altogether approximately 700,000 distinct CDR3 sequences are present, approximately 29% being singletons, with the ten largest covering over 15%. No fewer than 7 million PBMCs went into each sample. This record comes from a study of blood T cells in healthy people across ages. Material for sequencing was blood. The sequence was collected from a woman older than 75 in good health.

The CDR3 is CSANLGEFFSETQYF. DNA of the CDR3: TGCAGTGCTAACCTAGGCGAGTTTTTCTCAGAGACCCAGTACTTC. V usage is TRBV20-1 and J usage is TRBJ2-5, with D hard to call. V lost 4 bases and J 4 bases, leaving 19 bases between the germline ends. CDR1 is DFQATT, CDR2 SNEGSKA, per germline (reference sequence). The CDR3 has 15 residues.